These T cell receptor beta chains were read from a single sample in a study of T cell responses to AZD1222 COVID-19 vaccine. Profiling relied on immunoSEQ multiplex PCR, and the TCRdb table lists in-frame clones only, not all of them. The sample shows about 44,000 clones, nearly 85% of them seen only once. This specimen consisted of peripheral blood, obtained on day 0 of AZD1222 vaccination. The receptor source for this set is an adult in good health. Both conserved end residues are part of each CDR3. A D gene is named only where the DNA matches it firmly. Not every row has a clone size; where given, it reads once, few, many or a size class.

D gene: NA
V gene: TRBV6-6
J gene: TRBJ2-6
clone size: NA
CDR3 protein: CASIGFSGANVLTF
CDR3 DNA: TGTGCCAGCATAGGTTTCTCTGGGGCCAACGTCCTGACTTTC

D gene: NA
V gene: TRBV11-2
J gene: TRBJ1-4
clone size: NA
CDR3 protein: CASSNQRGEGEKLFF
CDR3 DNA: TGTGCCAGCAGCAACCAAAGAGGAGAGGGTGAAAAACTGTTTTTT

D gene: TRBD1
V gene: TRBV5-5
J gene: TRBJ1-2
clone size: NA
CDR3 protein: CASSPGQGVNYGYTF
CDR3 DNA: TGTGCCAGCAGCCCCGGACAGGGAGTGAACTATGGCTACACCTTC

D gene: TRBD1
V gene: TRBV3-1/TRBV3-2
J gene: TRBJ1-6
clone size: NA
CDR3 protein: CASKGQGAIGSLLNSPLHF
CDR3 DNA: TGTGCCAGCAAGGGACAGGGGGCCATCGGGTCCCTCCTAAATTCACCCCTCCACTTT

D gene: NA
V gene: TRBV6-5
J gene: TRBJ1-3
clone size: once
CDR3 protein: CASGGTRSGNTIYF
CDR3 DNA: TGTGCCAGCGGGGGGACTCGCTCTGGAAACACCATATATTTT

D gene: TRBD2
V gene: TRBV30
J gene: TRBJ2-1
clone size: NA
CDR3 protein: CAWRALAGSYNEQFF
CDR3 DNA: TGTGCCTGGAGAGCTCTAGCGGGTTCCTACAATGAGCAGTTCTTC

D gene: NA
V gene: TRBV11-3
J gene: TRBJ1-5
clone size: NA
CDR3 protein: CASSLDRGGNQPQHF
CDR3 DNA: TGTGCCAGCAGCTTAGACAGGGGAGGCAATCAGCCCCAGCATTTT

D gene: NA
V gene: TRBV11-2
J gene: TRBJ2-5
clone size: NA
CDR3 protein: CASSLVLETQYF
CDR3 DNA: TGTGCCAGCAGCTTAGTGCTGGAGACCCAGTACTTC

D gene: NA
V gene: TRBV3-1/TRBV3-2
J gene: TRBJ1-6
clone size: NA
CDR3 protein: CASSLQGQGQNSPLHF
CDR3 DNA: TGTGCCAGCAGCCTCCAAGGGCAGGGTCAGAATTCACCCCTCCACTTT

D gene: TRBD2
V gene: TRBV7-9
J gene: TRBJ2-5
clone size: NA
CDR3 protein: CASSFPESGGGQETQYF
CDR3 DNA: TGTGCCAGCAGTTTCCCCGAGTCGGGGGGAGGGCAAGAGACCCAGTACTTC

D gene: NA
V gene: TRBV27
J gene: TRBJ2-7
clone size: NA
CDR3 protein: CASNTLSGTPGEQYF
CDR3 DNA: TGTGCCAGCAATACTCTAAGCGGGACACCGGGCGAGCAGTACTTC

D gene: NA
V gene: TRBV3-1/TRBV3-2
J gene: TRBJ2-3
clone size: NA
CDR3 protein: CASSRGPDTQYF
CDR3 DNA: TGTGCCAGCAGCCGGGGGCCGGATACGCAGTATTTT

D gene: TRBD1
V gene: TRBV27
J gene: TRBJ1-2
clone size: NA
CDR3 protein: CASSPGTGGGYTF
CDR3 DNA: TGTGCCAGCAGCCCCGGGACAGGGGGTGGCTACACCTTC

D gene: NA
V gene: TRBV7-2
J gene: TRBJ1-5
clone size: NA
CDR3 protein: CASSLASNQPQHF
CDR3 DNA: TGTGCCAGCAGCTTGGCTAGCAATCAGCCCCAGCATTTT

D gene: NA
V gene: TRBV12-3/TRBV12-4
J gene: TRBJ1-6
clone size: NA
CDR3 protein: CASSSRTNSPLHF
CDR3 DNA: TGTGCCAGCAGCTCCCGAACGAACTCACCCCTCCACTTT

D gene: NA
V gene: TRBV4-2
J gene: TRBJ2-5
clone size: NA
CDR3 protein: CASSQGGTQETQYF
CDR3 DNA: TGTGCCAGCAGCCAAGGGGGTACCCAAGAGACCCAGTACTTC

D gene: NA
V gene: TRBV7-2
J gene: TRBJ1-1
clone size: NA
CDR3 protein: CASSFVQAGSEAFF
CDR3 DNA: TGTGCCAGCAGCTTTGTCCAGGCTGGCTCTGAAGCTTTCTTT

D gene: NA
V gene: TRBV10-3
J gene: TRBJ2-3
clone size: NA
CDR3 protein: CAISESGTGRTDTQYF
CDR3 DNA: TGTGCCATCAGTGAGTCCGGGACGGGGAGGACAGATACGCAGTATTTT

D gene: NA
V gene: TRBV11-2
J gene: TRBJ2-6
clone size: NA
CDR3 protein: CASSSQGSGANVLTF
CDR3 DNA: TGTGCCAGCAGCTCCCAGGGCTCTGGGGCCAACGTCCTGACTTTC

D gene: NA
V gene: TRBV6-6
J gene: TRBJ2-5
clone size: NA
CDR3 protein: CASEPGLQETQYF
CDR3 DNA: TGTGCCAGCGAACCCGGGCTCCAAGAGACCCAGTACTTC

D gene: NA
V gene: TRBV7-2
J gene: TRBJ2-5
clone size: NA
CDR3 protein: CASSLQGSGQETQYF
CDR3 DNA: TGTGCCAGCAGCTTACAGGGCTCAGGACAAGAGACCCAGTACTTC

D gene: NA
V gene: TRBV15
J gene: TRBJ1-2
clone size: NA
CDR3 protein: CATSRRREVKHYGYTF
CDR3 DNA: TGTGCCACCAGCAGACGCAGGGAGGTGAAACACTATGGCTACACCTTC

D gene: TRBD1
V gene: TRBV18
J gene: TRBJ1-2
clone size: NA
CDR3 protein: CASSPGQNTNYGYTF
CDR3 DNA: TGTGCCAGCTCACCGGGACAGAACACTAACTATGGCTACACCTTC

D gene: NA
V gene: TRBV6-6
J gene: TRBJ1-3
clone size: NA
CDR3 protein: CASIGSGNTIYF
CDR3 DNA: TGTGCCAGCATAGGGAGTGGAAACACCATATATTTT

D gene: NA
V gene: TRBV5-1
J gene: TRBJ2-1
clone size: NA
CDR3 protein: CASSLGPGLNNEQFF
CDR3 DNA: TGCGCCAGCAGCTTGGGGCCGGGACTCAACAATGAGCAGTTCTTC

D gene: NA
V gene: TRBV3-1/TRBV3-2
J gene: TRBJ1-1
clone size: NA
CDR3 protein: CASSQDPRKNTEAFF
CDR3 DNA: TGTGCCAGCAGCCAAGATCCCAGAAAGAACACTGAAGCTTTCTTT

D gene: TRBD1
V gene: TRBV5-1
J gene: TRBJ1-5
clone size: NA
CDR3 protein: CASSLTGVEQPQHF
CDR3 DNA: TGCGCCAGCAGCCTGACAGGGGTTGAGCAGCCCCAGCATTTT

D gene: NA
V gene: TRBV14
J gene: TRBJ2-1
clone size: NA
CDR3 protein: CASSRELWPNEQFF
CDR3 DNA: TGTGCCAGCAGCCGGGAGCTATGGCCCAATGAGCAGTTCTTC

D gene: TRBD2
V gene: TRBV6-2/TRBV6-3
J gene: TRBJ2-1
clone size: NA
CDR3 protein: CASSYEGGGAPSRYNEQFF
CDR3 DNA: TGTGCCAGCAGTTACGAGGGCGGGGGGGCCCCATCCCGCTACAATGAGCAGTTCTTC

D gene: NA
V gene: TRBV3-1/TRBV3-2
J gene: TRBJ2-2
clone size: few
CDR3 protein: CASSQAGELFF
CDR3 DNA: TGTGCCAGCAGCCAAGCCGGGGAGCTGTTTTTT

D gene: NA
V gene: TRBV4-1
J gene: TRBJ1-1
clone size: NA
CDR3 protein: CASSQPGTRIEAFF
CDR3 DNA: TGCGCCAGCAGCCAGCCCGGGACGAGGATAGAAGCTTTCTTT

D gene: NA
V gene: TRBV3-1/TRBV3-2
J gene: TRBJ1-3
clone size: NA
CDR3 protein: CASSPHRGSGNTIYF
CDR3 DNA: TGTGCCAGCAGCCCCCACCGGGGGTCTGGAAACACCATATATTTT

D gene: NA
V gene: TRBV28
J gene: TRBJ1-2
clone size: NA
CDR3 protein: CASRVETHQTNYGYTF
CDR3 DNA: TGTGCCAGCAGGGTAGAGACCCACCAAACTAACTATGGCTACACCTTC

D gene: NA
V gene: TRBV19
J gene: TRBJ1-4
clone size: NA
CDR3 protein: CASSPTVTVGEKLFF
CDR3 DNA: TGTGCCAGTAGTCCGACCGTTACCGTCGGGGAAAAACTGTTTTTT

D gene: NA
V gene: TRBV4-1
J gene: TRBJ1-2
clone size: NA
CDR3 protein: CASSQDRRLGNYGYTF
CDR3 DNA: TGCGCCAGCAGCCAAGATCGAAGGTTAGGTAACTATGGCTACACCTTC

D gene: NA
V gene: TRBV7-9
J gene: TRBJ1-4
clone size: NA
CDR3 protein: CASSLEGATNEKLFF
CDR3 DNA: TGTGCCAGCAGCTTAGAGGGAGCAACTAATGAAAAACTGTTTTTT

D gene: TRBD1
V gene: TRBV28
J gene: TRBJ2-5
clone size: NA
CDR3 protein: CASARGETQYF
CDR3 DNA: TGTGCCAGCGCCAGGGGGGAGACCCAGTACTTC

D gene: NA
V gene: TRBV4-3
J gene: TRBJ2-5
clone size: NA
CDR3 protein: CASSQSDLGQTQYF
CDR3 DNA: TGCGCCAGCAGCCAGTCGGACCTAGGGCAGACCCAGTACTTC

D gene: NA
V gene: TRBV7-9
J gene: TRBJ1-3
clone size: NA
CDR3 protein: CASSASGYSGNTIYF
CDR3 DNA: TGTGCCAGCAGCGCGTCGGGGTACTCTGGAAACACCATATATTTT